This section outlines one TCR beta chain sequence together with its context. This clonotype was detected once. There is no known antigen for this receptor. Per-nucleotide qualities are absent, and no much larger clonotype sits a single base away. One read offers little support. Every diabetic patient fulfilled standard classification criteria for type 1 or type 2 diabetes, and glucose and C-peptide were measured using WHO-recommended methods. Donors with other autoimmune diseases or infections within the previous four weeks were excluded from participation. Approximately 9.1 milliliters of peripheral blood were collected from each participant. LymphoPrep density separation was used to isolate PBMCs. For sequencing, an Illumina MiSeq was employed. Genomic DNA from sorted T cell subsets was used as template for TCRbeta CDR3 amplification. The TCRbeta CDR3 region was amplified by multiplex PCR with 30 forward and 13 reverse primers. AMPure XP beads were used to purify the PCR products, after which a second roughly 26-cycle PCR added indices and adaptors. Before sequencing, the QIAquick Gel Extraction Kit was used to gel-purify the libraries. In the original analysis: Paired-end reads were merged using FLASH and were aligned with IgBLAST to IMGT V, D and J germline references. Reads with below 70% alignment identity to germline references were discarded, leaving 8.5 million to 14 million reads study-wide. CDR3 boundaries, reading frame and productivity were assigned according to IMGT definitions. Highly-expanded clones were defined as clones making up 1% or more of reads, and normalized Shannon entropy was used to measure diversity. Group differences in Shannon entropy were tested with unpaired two-tailed t-tests. TCRdb took the public reads, trimmed them with fastp at Q25, ran MiXCR for clone calling and kept in-frame beta chains. Identical CDR3 protein sequences are pooled into one entry, listed with their most common genes and DNA. The V and J calls reflect TCRdb's pipeline rather than the authors' work. This sample lists 250,000 or so distinct CDR3 sequences; over 45% were detected once. The leading ten clones occupy around 15% of the sample.

From the cysteine through the phenylalanine, the CDR3 covers 17 amino acids. The sequence is cut down to CDR3 DNA, 51 bases in frame from base 1. Trimming leaves V shorter by 3 bases and J shorter by 8 bases, with the junction holding 15 bases beyond the gene matches. CDR1 and CDR2, per the germline V gene (reference sequence), are PRHDT and FYEKMQ. The data belong to a study of type 1 and type 2 diabetes patients (dated by TCRdb to between 2015 and 2016). Describing the broader study: The cohort comprised eight to ten type 1 diabetes patients, a few type 2 diabetes patients and roughly 6 nondiabetic controls recruited in China. Across the study, CD4+ and CD8+ T cells were positively selected from PBMCs using CD4 or CD8 MicroBeads on MACS columns. A total of around 20 million paired-end reads was generated across the whole study. The study profiled TCRbeta repertoires by high-throughput sequencing to compare type 1 diabetes, type 2 diabetes and nondiabetic individuals. Type 2 diabetes patients served as a disease comparison group for the type 1 diabetes patients. Comparing roughly 21-cycle and approximately 25-cycle amplification showed similar V gene usage, suggesting similar primer efficiencies and random PCR bias. Sequencing of the TCRbeta libraries was paired-end and was performed on Illumina HiSeq 2000 or MiSeq instruments.

General conclusions and limits of the study: Highly correlated V and J gene usage patterns were observed for type 2 diabetes and control samples, with an average of around 0.97 between samples. High diversity was shown by type 2 diabetes repertoires, and the diversity was significantly greater than that of type 1 diabetes repertoires in both CD4+ and CD8+ T cells. Because only a limited number of T2D and control samples were sequenced, some T1D-only HECs might also appear in more T2D or control samples. Type 2 diabetes patients had few highly-expanded CD4+ clones, median one, accounting for a median approximately 4% of reads. The study groups were not matched for age and gender, which could possibly have biased interpretation.

The sample taken for sequencing was peripheral blood mononuclear cells (PBMCs). The rearranged chain carries TRBV13 and TRBJ2-1, and 8 junction bases match TRBD2. The TCR sequence derives from a man aged 18 to 35 with type 2 diabetes. The CDR3 in this case is CASSLAGTRGGRDEQFF. The nucleotide sequence reads TGTGCCAGCAGCTTGGCCGGGACTAGGGGGGGCAGGGATGAGCAGTTCTTC. Extended through the reference TRBV13 and TRBJ2-1 proteins, this CDR3 yields the full variable domain: AAGVIQSPRHLIKEKRETATLKCYPIPRHDTVYWYQQGPGQDPQFLISFYEKMQSDKGSIPDRFSAQQFSDYHSELNMSSLELGDSALYFCASSLAGTRGGRDEQFFGPGTRLTVL.